The 11 T cell receptor beta chains below were found in one sample sequenced in a study of blood T cell repertoires in COVID-19. This table comes from immunoSEQ multiplex PCR, and its TCRdb copy is limited to in-frame clones, with some not included. Here the sample spans 250,000 or so clones, 88% being singletons. Specimen: peripheral blood. The receptors were gathered from a woman in her 30s with acute or convalescent COVID-19.

This chain connects TRBV29-1 to TRBJ2-7, with D maybe TRBD2 (5 bases). The CDR3 loop spans 13 amino acids. V was trimmed by 5 bases and J by 0 bases, leaving 11 bases between them. Per germline, CDR1 SQVTM and CDR2 ANQGSEA. The CDR3 reads CSVKAASSYEQYF. Written as DNA, the CDR3 is TGCAGCGTTAAAGCGGCTAGCTCCTACGAGCAGTACTTC.

V gene TRBV9 combines with J gene TRBJ1-1; D is perhaps TRBD1 (6 bases). The V gene's germline CDR1 is SGDLS and CDR2 YYNGEE. The CDR3 runs to 13 residues. Trimming removed 0 bases at V and 4 bases at J, with 7 bases between. CDR3 loop: CASSVEGVTEAFF. CDR3 bases: TGTGCCAGCAGCGTAGAGGGGGTCACTGAAGCTTTCTTT.

The chain uses TRBV6-2 or TRBV6-3 and TRBJ2-3; 10 positions match TRBD2. Looked up from germline, CDR1 is MNHEY and CDR2 is SVGEGT. J was trimmed by 1 base and V by 6 bases; bases with no gene match: 7. This CDR3 comprises 16 residues. The CDR3 spells CASSAGTSDGTDTQYF. The CDR3 DNA sequence: TGTGCCAGCAGCGCCGGGACTAGCGACGGCACAGATACGCAGTATTTT.

The V and J genes are TRBV29-1 and TRBJ2-3; D may be TRBD1 (6 bases). The germline gives CDR1 SQVTM, CDR2 ANQGSEA. The CDR3 runs 11 residues. The ends were cut back, 7 bases at V and 3 bases at J, with 8 bases in the middle. In DNA, the CDR3 is TGCAGCGGCAGGGGAACAGATACGCAGTATTTT. This gives the protein CSGRGTDTQYF.

The chain carries TRBV4-2 and TRBJ1-4; 10 nucleotides align to TRBD1. The CDR3 has 20 amino acids. Germline V gives CDR1 LGHNA, CDR2 YNFKEQ. V was pared by 2 bases and J by 2 bases, with 14 bases of the junction left unmatched. The CDR3 DNA reads as TGTGCCAGCAGCCAATTCGGGACAGGGGATTTGGCGGTGACTAATGAAAAACTGTTTTTT. It translates to CASSQFGTGDLAVTNEKLFF.

This clone was observed a few times. This chain uses TRBV19 with TRBJ1-1, with TRBD1 matching 8 bases. This CDR3 comprises 13 residues. V lost 5 bases and J lost 4; bases outside the gene matches: 3. In germline, CDR1 is LNHDA, CDR2 SQIVND (reference sequence). CDR3: CASSQDRGTEAFF. CDR3 nucleotide sequence: TGTGCCAGTAGTCAAGACAGGGGCACTGAAGCTTTCTTT.

This chain uses TRBV18 with TRBJ1-1; D is unclear. From germline, CDR1 is KGHSH and CDR2 LQKENI. The CDR3 is made up of 13 amino acids. Trimming removed 6 bases from V and 0 bases from J, with 8 bases in between. The CDR3 sequence: CASSESMNTEAFF. CDR3 sequence (DNA): TGTGCCAGCTCTGAGTCTATGAACACTGAAGCTTTCTTT.

This clone was detected a few times. This rearrangement joins TRBV2 to TRBJ1-2; TRBD1 might be the D (5 bases). The germline V and J ends were trimmed by 0 bases and 8 bases, with 10 bases remaining between them. Germline assignment: CDR1 SNHLY and CDR2 FYNNEI. The CDR3 has 13 residues. The CDR3 bases are TGTGCCAGCAGTGAAGCGCTTAGGGGCGGCTACACCTTC. It translates to CASSEALRGGYTF.

The chain combines TRBV6-2 or TRBV6-3 with TRBJ2-1; tentative D call: TRBD2 (5 bases). Trimming pared 5 bases from V and 4 bases from J, leaving 15 bases between. CDR1 and CDR2 from the germline V gene are MNHEY and SVGEGT. This CDR3 is built from 15 residues. The CDR3 spells CASSHNTGMYNEQFF. The CDR3 bases are TGTGCCAGCAGTCACAACACCGGGATGTACAATGAGCAGTTCTTC.

This clone was seen a single time. The chain is built from TRBV7-9 and TRBJ1-5; D gene unclear. The CDR3 spans 13 residues. In germline, CDR1 is SEHNR, CDR2 FQNEAQ (reference sequence). V lost 1 base, J lost 5 bases, and 6 bases lay in between. CDR3 nucleotide sequence: TGTGCCAGCAGCTTAGGAGTTTATCAGCCCCAGCATTTT. This translates into CASSLGVYQPQHF.

The chain couples TRBV20-1 to TRBJ2-1; D unresolved. The CDR3 contains 11 residues. Germline assignment: CDR1 DFQATT and CDR2 SNEGSKA (reference sequence). Trimming removed 0 bases from V and 7 bases from J, with 4 bases in between. The CDR3 region is CSARDPNEQFF. The CDR3 DNA follows: TGCAGTGCTAGAGATCCGAATGAGCAGTTCTTC.